This T cell receptor (beta chain) was profiled in a study of cytomegalovirus exposure and HLA in healthy donors (dated 2017 in TCRdb). Turning to the overall study: In an earlier analysis of roughly 500 of the donors, 276 Gb of sequence data and 90 million to 120 million unique TCR beta sequences from about 179 million T cells were reported. An early release covering about 600 HLA-typed donors comprised about 300 gigabases of sequencing data and 85 million or so unique TCR sequences. Of the approximately 400 genotyped donors, approximately 81% were placed in the genetic ancestry cluster associated with self-reported Caucasian donors. The study was designed to test whether signatures of past pathogen exposure could be identified by cataloging public T cell receptors. The study used immunosequencing to profile the T cell repertoires of hundreds of subjects and linked those repertoires to cytomegalovirus serostatus. Along with the approximately 600-subject first cohort, a separate validation cohort of about 110 different subjects was used. To predict cytomegalovirus infection status, the study brought together high-throughput TCR immunosequencing, statistical association of individual TCRs with disease status, and machine learning. In a later analysis, previously published TCR beta repertoires from 500 to 750 donors were re-analyzed and high-resolution HLA genotyping was added so that TCR occurrence patterns could be studied. Rather than using new phenotypic data, the later analysis identified candidate immune exposures from TCR beta sequences and from how often those sequences occurred across donors. An earlier analysis of roughly 600 of the donors used high-throughput TCR beta sequencing to judge whether each TCR beta V gene segment behaved as functional or pseudogenic. Alongside the repertoire data, information on donor age, sex, ethnicity and CMV serostatus was compiled. A later genetic analysis took genome-wide SNP genotypes for about three fifths of the 666 donors and used that subset as a discovery cohort. Every repertoire in the discovery cohort had been generated on one and the same sequencing platform. HLA typing covered class I and class II loci at four-digit resolution. The number of typed donors differed by locus: roughly 620-630 for A, B, C, DRB1 and DQB1; 500 to 550 for DQA1; 600 to 610 for DPA1; and approximately 450 for DPB1. Because of strong linkage in the cohort, five DR-DQ haplotypes were treated as single units for association and clustering. Among around 400 genotyped donors of the cohort, an average of 235,054 unique TCR beta nucleotide sequences were sequenced per donor, around 20% of them non-productive.

The cohort consisted of 600 to 750 healthy bone marrow donors. Cohort members were all nominally healthy when sampled, although unrecorded immune exposures were likely present. The donor tested CMV seropositive and was one of the 289 seropositive cohort members. A peripheral blood sample was collected from each donor, and TCR beta sequencing was performed on peripheral blood mononuclear cells. The Qiagen DNeasy Blood Extraction Kit was used to extract genomic DNA from the blood cell samples. Including cysteine and phenylalanine, the CDR3 has 12 amino acids. The read is trimmed to its CDR3 DNA, 36 bases read in frame from base 1. At the junction V is shortened by 7 bases and J by 4 bases; bases outside the gene matches: 0. The germline V gene sets CDR1 to WSHSY and CDR2 to SAAADI. Overall study results and their limits: A group of highly shared sequence variants was considered likely to be a technical artifact of the sequencing pipeline. Because HLA typing was missing for some donors at each locus, association tests included only the typed subset. At a false discovery rate of 0.05, a later analysis linked about 16,000 TCR beta sequences to specific HLA alleles. Compared with the roughly 720-donor mean, donors in an Asian-associated ancestry cluster had fewer N-insertions in productive TCRs, according to a later genetic analysis. The earlier analysis of about 600 of the donors excluded 15 to 20 rarely observed V segments, including chromosome 9 orphons, because counts were too low. A later analysis found that HLA-associated TCR beta chains were more clonally expanded and had lower generation probabilities than equally common non-associated chains. Immune exposure information for the cohort was limited to CMV serostatus. According to a later analysis, TCR association rates differed among HLA loci, with DRB1 alleles showing the most associated TCRs and HLA-C alleles showing the fewest. A later analysis found that most CMV-associated TCR beta chains appeared HLA-restricted, with HLA associations seemingly driven largely by CMV exposure. Linkage disequilibrium might explain the correlated functional status among segregating V segments, but an unknown experimental factor could not be excluded. Cytomegalovirus status was reported to be diagnosed by the classifier with high specificity and sensitivity in both the original and validation cohorts. Some IMGT-functional V segments, including TRBV6-2 and TRBV6-3, could not be told apart with the 87-base-pair reads, so those segments were excluded. The authors suggested that the approach could potentially be generalized to other disease states and immunological phenotypes. While some public TCRs were present in many individuals, most TCR sequences turned up only very rarely across donors. Assigning TCR associations to individual alleles was difficult when HLA alleles, especially DR and DQ, strongly co-occurred. According to a later analysis, parvovirus B19, influenza, CMV and Epstein-Barr virus appeared linked to several top co-occurrence clusters. A few of the identified cytomegalovirus-associated TCR beta chains were confirmed in vitro to be specific for cytomegalovirus antigens. The presence/absence analyses assumed that sequencing depth was roughly uniform across donors, and that assumption may not be true. V-gene and J-gene trimming of TCR beta chains was associated with a missense DCLRE1C variant in a later genetic analysis, and the association was replicated in an independent cohort. In this cohort, only TCR beta chains were sequenced, and detectable features were limited by the absence of alpha or paired-chain data. The study gave a list of roughly 150 TCR beta chains associated with cytomegalovirus. In an earlier analysis of approximately 600 of the donors, most TCR beta V segments were observed in productive rearrangements about 90% or about 30% of the time, broadly matching IMGT annotations. A further reported finding was that TCR beta sequences accurately predicted the HLA-A and HLA-B alleles for most subjects in the first cohort.

The method behind the library was the immunoSEQ multiplex PCR assay. For the multiplex PCR, a mixture combining 60 forward primers for TCR Vbeta segments and 13 reverse primers for TCR Jbeta segments was used. A multiplex PCR assay on genomic DNA amplified the CDR3 region of rearranged TCR beta genes. On the Illumina HiSeq System, the amplified TCR beta libraries were sequenced as 87-base-pair reads. The original pipeline was this. In a later analysis, 77 million or so unique TCR beta chains were counted across the 500 to 700 repertoires, and around 10 million of these chains were shared by at least two donors. Raw reads were error-corrected and collapsed into unique sequences with a nearest-neighbor algorithm that merged closely related sequences to remove PCR and sequencing errors. V, D and J gene segments were assigned by aligning CDR3 sequences to IMGT reference sequences. For a sequence to be retained, a match of at least six nucleotides was required to both a V gene segment and a J gene segment. Rearrangements were called productive when the CDR3 lacked stop codons and stayed in frame with V and J; all others were non-productive. Following IMGT convention, CDR3 was defined as the stretch from the second conserved V-encoded cysteine up to the conserved J-encoded phenylalanine. In an earlier analysis of just under 600 of the donors, sequences lacking an unambiguous match to a single V gene segment were excluded. In an earlier analysis of roughly 600 of the donors, a V segment was called functional when productive rearrangements were above 56.7%, and segregating when the standard deviation between donors exceeded 5%. To diagnose cytomegalovirus status from the catalog of TCR beta chain sequences, a statistical classification framework was built. In a later analysis, V and J genes were assigned by comparing TCR nucleotide sequences against IMGT/GENE-DB human TR gene sequences. Using the TCRdist pipeline, a later analysis assigned CDR3 sequences along with most-parsimonious VDJ recombination scenarios. In a later analysis, every TCR beta chain was defined by the combination of its CDR3 amino acid sequence and its V-gene family, and reads without a unique V-gene family were dropped. To address suspected cross-contamination and a sequencing artifact, a later analysis removed several hundred highly shared, low-generation-probability nucleotide sequences. In a later analysis, a clonal expansion index for each public chain was calculated from normalized within-repertoire ranks of inferred template counts. In a later analysis, generation probabilities were computed with a VDJ recombination model fitted to out-of-frame rearrangements, and the resulting probabilities were checked against IGoR. In a later analysis, TCR-TCR, TCR-HLA and TCR-CMV co-occurrence was scored with hypergeometric tests, and a repertoire-size bias correction was applied to TCR pairs. False discovery rates were estimated in a later analysis by permuting HLA or CMV assignments 20 times. In a later analysis, co-occurring TCRs were grouped using DBSCAN, with TCRdist sequence similarity added in when clustering inside HLA-allele-positive subsets. Co-occurrence clustering excluded repertoires with fewer than 30,000 or more than 120,000 public chains, plus five with anomalous nucleotide sharing. As stored in TCRdb, this immuneACCESS dataset retains in-frame rearrangements with V and J assigned. A fraction of the clones does not appear; measured against another copy, unresolved V genes explain less than half of the discrepancy, and the remainder lacks a known reason. The V and J calls and clone size come from that table; D and trimming were worked out from the DNA. In all, the sample holds under 200,000 clones, and about 72% of those were seen once. The ten largest clones take up less than 2.5% of the sample.

A remark on this clone: This clone's antigen is unknown. The record has no base qualities; no much larger clone is one base away.

The sequence joins TRBV10-2 to TRBJ2-1; TRBD2 matches 8 bases in the middle. The specimen was PBMCs. This TCR was sampled from a man aged 45-65 years in good health and CMV-seropositive. The CDR3 region: CASTSGYNEQFF. The sequence in DNA is TGCGCCAGCACTAGCGGGTACAATGAGCAGTTCTTC.